This is a list of T cell receptor beta chains from one sample in a study of identical twins. TCRdb re-derived calls from the 5' RACE reads in MiXCR, one entry per CDR3 protein. In the table there are roughly 690,000 distinct CDR3 sequences, roughly 6% of which are singletons. What was sequenced was naive T cells sorted from blood. All receptors come from a man in his late teens or twenties in good health. Both conserved end residues are part of each CDR3. The D gene is left open where the match is weak. Clone size is stated in some rows and not others, as once, few, many or a class when expanded.

j_gene: TRBJ1-1
d_gene: .
v_gene: TRBV20-1
abundance: .
CDR3nt: TGCAGTGCTGAGGCCCCCGGGGGGTTGGCTTTCTTT
CDR3aa: CSAEAPGGLAFF

j_gene: TRBJ2-2
d_gene: .
v_gene: TRBV3-1
abundance: .
CDR3nt: TGTGCCAGCAGCCAAGATAGGACGCTCGGGGAGCTGTTTTTT
CDR3aa: CASSQDRTLGELFF

j_gene: TRBJ2-1
d_gene: TRBD2
v_gene: TRBV4-1
abundance: .
CDR3nt: TGCGCCAGCAGCCTTCTTAGTGGAGCGGGAGGGCCAAATGAGCAGTTCTTC
CDR3aa: CASSLLSGAGGPNEQFF

j_gene: TRBJ2-2
d_gene: TRBD2
v_gene: TRBV20-1
abundance: many
CDR3nt: TGCAGTGCTAAGTCGGCGGGAGGGGCCGGGGAGCTGTTTTTT
CDR3aa: CSAKSAGGAGELFF

j_gene: TRBJ2-1
d_gene: .
v_gene: TRBV6-1
abundance: many
CDR3nt: TGTGCCAGCAGTCCGATGAGCGGACGATCCCCCTACAATGAGCAGTTCTTC
CDR3aa: CASSPMSGRSPYNEQFF

j_gene: TRBJ2-4
d_gene: .
v_gene: TRBV7-9
abundance: few
CDR3nt: TGTGCCAGCAGCCCGAGGTCCAAAAACATTCAGTACTTC
CDR3aa: CASSPRSKNIQYF

j_gene: TRBJ2-2
d_gene: TRBD1
v_gene: TRBV5-1
abundance: few
CDR3nt: TGCGCCAGCAGCCCCTGGACAGGGGGCATCACCGGGGAGCTGTTTTTT
CDR3aa: CASSPWTGGITGELFF

j_gene: TRBJ2-1
d_gene: TRBD1
v_gene: TRBV7-9
abundance: many
CDR3nt: TGTGCCAGCAGCTCGCGGACAGGGGCGAGGGCCAATGAGCAGTTCTTC
CDR3aa: CASSSRTGARANEQFF

j_gene: TRBJ2-7
d_gene: TRBD2
v_gene: TRBV2
abundance: .
CDR3nt: TGTGCCAGCATGGGCCGGGAGGGCCCGTACGAGCAGTACTTC
CDR3aa: CASMGREGPYEQYF

j_gene: TRBJ2-3
d_gene: TRBD1
v_gene: TRBV24-1
abundance: few
CDR3nt: TGTGCCACCAGTGCGGACAGGGGGACAGATACGCAGTATTTT
CDR3aa: CATSADRGTDTQYF

j_gene: TRBJ2-3
d_gene: TRBD2
v_gene: TRBV7-9
abundance: many
CDR3nt: TGTGCCAGCAGCGGTCGTGGTAGCGGGATCACAGATACGCAGTATTTT
CDR3aa: CASSGRGSGITDTQYF

j_gene: TRBJ1-1
d_gene: .
v_gene: TRBV7-9
abundance: many
CDR3nt: TGTGCCAGCAGCTTGGGTCGGGGGTCTAACACTGAAGCTTTCTTT
CDR3aa: CASSLGRGSNTEAFF

j_gene: TRBJ1-5
d_gene: .
v_gene: TRBV10-3
abundance: few
CDR3nt: TGTGCCGGATCGGACGGTCCTCAGAATCAGCCCCAGCATTTT
CDR3aa: CAGSDGPQNQPQHF

j_gene: TRBJ2-1
d_gene: .
v_gene: TRBV5-1
abundance: many
CDR3nt: TGCGCCAGCAGCTTGCCACAGGATGATGAGCAGTTCTTC
CDR3aa: CASSLPQDDEQFF

j_gene: TRBJ2-5
d_gene: .
v_gene: TRBV7-9
abundance: .
CDR3nt: TGTGCCAGCAGCTTAGACAACCAAGAGACCCAGTACTTC
CDR3aa: CASSLDNQETQYF

j_gene: TRBJ1-4
d_gene: .
v_gene: TRBV7-9
abundance: few
CDR3nt: TGTGCCAGCAGCCCCCAGGGGAGAAATGAAAAACTGTTTTTT
CDR3aa: CASSPQGRNEKLFF

j_gene: TRBJ2-3
d_gene: TRBD2
v_gene: TRBV20-1
abundance: many
CDR3nt: TGCAGTGCTACCGCGGGACTAGGGACCCGCACAGATACGCAGTATTTT
CDR3aa: CSATAGLGTRTDTQYF

j_gene: TRBJ1-1
d_gene: .
v_gene: TRBV7-6
abundance: few
CDR3nt: TGTGCCAGCAGCTTACTTGGGGGATCGTGGGAGAACACTGAAGCTTTCTTT
CDR3aa: CASSLLGGSWENTEAFF

j_gene: TRBJ1-5
d_gene: .
v_gene: TRBV7-8
abundance: few
CDR3nt: TGTGCCAGCAGCTCCTACAGGGCTCAGCCCCAGCATTTT
CDR3aa: CASSSYRAQPQHF

j_gene: TRBJ1-2
d_gene: .
v_gene: TRBV29-1
abundance: many
CDR3nt: TGCAGCGCCCAACGGGGGCTCTATGGCTACACCTTC
CDR3aa: CSAQRGLYGYTF

j_gene: TRBJ2-5
d_gene: .
v_gene: TRBV18
abundance: few
CDR3nt: TGTGCCAGCTCACCAGCGGCGATAGAGACCCAGTACTTC
CDR3aa: CASSPAAIETQYF

j_gene: TRBJ2-2
d_gene: .
v_gene: TRBV20-1
abundance: .
CDR3nt: TGCAGTGCTAGACCAGGGAAGGCCGGGGAGCTGTTTTTT
CDR3aa: CSARPGKAGELFF

j_gene: TRBJ1-1
d_gene: .
v_gene: TRBV27
abundance: many
CDR3nt: TGTGCCAGCAGACCCATAAGGGGCAGCCACACTGAAGCTTTCTTT
CDR3aa: CASRPIRGSHTEAFF

j_gene: TRBJ1-1
d_gene: .
v_gene: TRBV12-3/TRBV12-4
abundance: many
CDR3nt: TGTGCCAGCAGTTTTGTGGGGAGTGGACCCACTGAAGCTTTCTTT
CDR3aa: CASSFVGSGPTEAFF

j_gene: TRBJ2-1
d_gene: .
v_gene: TRBV3-1
abundance: .
CDR3nt: TGTGCCAGCAGCCAACCCCGGACGGCTACATACAATGAGCAGTTCTTC
CDR3aa: CASSQPRTATYNEQFF

j_gene: TRBJ1-4
d_gene: TRBD1
v_gene: TRBV10-3
abundance: many
CDR3nt: TGTGCCATCAGTGAGCATCAGGGGGCAGGTGAAAAACTGTTTTTT
CDR3aa: CAISEHQGAGEKLFF

j_gene: TRBJ2-2
d_gene: .
v_gene: TRBV7-2
abundance: few
CDR3nt: TGTGCCAGCAGCTTAGCGGGAGTGGGTACCGGGGAGCTGTTTTTT
CDR3aa: CASSLAGVGTGELFF

j_gene: TRBJ2-3
d_gene: .
v_gene: TRBV12-3/TRBV12-4
abundance: .
CDR3nt: TGTGCCAGCAGTTATACCATGGATACGCAGTATTTT
CDR3aa: CASSYTMDTQYF

j_gene: TRBJ2-7
d_gene: TRBD2
v_gene: TRBV29-1
abundance: many
CDR3nt: TGCAGCGTTGAGCCAGACGCGGGAGAAGACGGTGGGCAGTACTTC
CDR3aa: CSVEPDAGEDGGQYF

j_gene: TRBJ2-1
d_gene: TRBD2
v_gene: TRBV20-1
abundance: many
CDR3nt: TGCAGTGCTAGTGGGGACCCGGGACTAGCGGGGCTTGAGCAGTTCTTC
CDR3aa: CSASGDPGLAGLEQFF

j_gene: TRBJ2-1
d_gene: .
v_gene: TRBV4-1
abundance: many
CDR3nt: TGCGCCAGCAGCCAAGATATAAACTTCCCCGAGGAACGGTTCTTC
CDR3aa: CASSQDINFPEERFF

j_gene: TRBJ2-1
d_gene: TRBD1
v_gene: TRBV2
abundance: many
CDR3nt: TGTGCCAGCCAATCGGGACAGTCCTACAATGAGCAGTTCTTC
CDR3aa: CASQSGQSYNEQFF

j_gene: TRBJ1-3
d_gene: .
v_gene: TRBV29-1
abundance: many
CDR3nt: TGCAGCGTAGAAGACACCTCTGGAAACACCATATATTTT
CDR3aa: CSVEDTSGNTIYF

j_gene: TRBJ2-7
d_gene: TRBD2
v_gene: TRBV10-3
abundance: .
CDR3nt: TGTGCCATCACCACACTAGCGGGGGGTAAGGAGCAGTACTTC
CDR3aa: CAITTLAGGKEQYF

j_gene: TRBJ2-7
d_gene: TRBD2
v_gene: TRBV4-2
abundance: .
CDR3nt: TGTGCCAGCAGCCAAGAGGGATATGGCGGGAGGTTGGACGAGCAGTACTTC
CDR3aa: CASSQEGYGGRLDEQYF

j_gene: TRBJ1-2
d_gene: TRBD1
v_gene: TRBV5-1
abundance: .
CDR3nt: TGCGCCAGCAGATGGTTGCAGGGGGACTATGGCTACACCTTC
CDR3aa: CASRWLQGDYGYTF

j_gene: TRBJ2-2
d_gene: TRBD2
v_gene: TRBV12-3/TRBV12-4
abundance: many
CDR3nt: TGTGCCAGCAGTCTCGGGACTAGCTCCGGGGAGCTGTTTTTT
CDR3aa: CASSLGTSSGELFF

j_gene: TRBJ2-5
d_gene: .
v_gene: TRBV4-2
abundance: few
CDR3nt: TGTGCCAGCAGCCAAAACCAAAGGGAGACCCAGTACTTC
CDR3aa: CASSQNQRETQYF